This T cell receptor (beta chain) was retrieved from a study of cytomegalovirus exposure and HLA in healthy donors. Study information: From donors who were HLA-typed, an early data release held 80 million or so unique TCRs. General study findings and limits: Reports indicated that the classifier achieved high specificity and sensitivity in diagnosing cytomegalovirus status.

PCR employed 60 Vbeta and 13 Jbeta primers. Profiled with immunoSEQ multiplex PCR; TCRdb holds only in-frame clones, not every one. The sample yields 170,000 or so clones, roughly four fifths seen once. Notes on this clone: The target antigen is unknown.

This CDR3 comprises 14 residues. In germline, CDR1 is GTSNPN, CDR2 SVGIG (reference sequence). Between the trimmed V and J ends, which lost 2 bases and 2 bases, there was a span of 10 bases. The sequenced sample was PBMCs. The J gene is TRBJ1-5, the V gene TRBV30; TRBD1 is a possible D gene (6 bases). The TCR originated in a girl aged 10-17 years in good health and CMV-seropositive. CDR3 protein: CAWSLDRGNQPQHF. CDR3 nucleotides: TGTGCCTGGAGTCTGGACAGAGGCAATCAGCCCCAGCATTTT.